Here is one TCR beta chain with its context. In the study's own analysis: For nucleated cells, counts were estimated from reference gene primer amplification. The protocol was immunoSEQ multiplex PCR, while the TCRdb copy is restricted to in-frame clones and leaves out a portion. The V and J calls and clone size come from that table; D and trimming were worked out from the DNA. The sample records 70,000 to 90,000 clones, over 75% being singletons. CDR3 length equals 16 residues. Germline assignment: CDR1 LNHNV and CDR2 YYDKDF (reference sequence). With 1 base removed from V and 0 bases from J, the gap between germline ends came to 11 bases. The sample originates from a study of blood T cell repertoires in COVID-19. Study-level background: PBMCs, B-cell-depleted T cells, or T cells were the source of the cDNA or gDNA that made up the material.

Sequenced: peripheral blood. This clonotype originated in a man aged 45-65 years with acute or convalescent COVID-19. The chain combines TRBV15 with TRBJ2-3, with a weak D call TRBD2 (6 bases). For the CDR3, the DNA is TGTGCCACCAGCAGAGGAGATAGCGGTAGCACAGATACGCAGTATTTT. Protein sequence: CATSRGDSGSTDTQYF.